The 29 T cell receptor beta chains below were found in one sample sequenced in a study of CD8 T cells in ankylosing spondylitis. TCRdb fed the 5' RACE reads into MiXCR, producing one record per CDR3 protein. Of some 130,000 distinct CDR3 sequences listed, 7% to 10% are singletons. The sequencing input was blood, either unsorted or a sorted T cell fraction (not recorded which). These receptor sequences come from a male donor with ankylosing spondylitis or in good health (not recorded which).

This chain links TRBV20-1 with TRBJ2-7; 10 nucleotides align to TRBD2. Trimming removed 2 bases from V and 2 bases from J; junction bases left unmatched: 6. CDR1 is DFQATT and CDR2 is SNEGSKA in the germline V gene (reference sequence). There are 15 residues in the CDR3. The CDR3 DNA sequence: TGCAGTGCTAGATATCCTAGCGGGAGTCCCTACGAGCAGTACTTC. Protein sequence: CSARYPSGSPYEQYF.

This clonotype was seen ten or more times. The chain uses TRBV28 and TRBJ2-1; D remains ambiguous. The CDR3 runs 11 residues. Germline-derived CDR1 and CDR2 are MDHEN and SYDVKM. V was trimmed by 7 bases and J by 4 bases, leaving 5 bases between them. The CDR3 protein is CASTTYNEQFF. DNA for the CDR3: TGTGCCAGCACAACTTACAATGAGCAGTTCTTC.

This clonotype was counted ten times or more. The CDR3 reads CASSLKASSSYNEQFF. CDR3 DNA sequence: TGTGCCAGCAGTTTAAAGGCATCGAGCTCCTACAATGAGCAGTTCTTC. The chain links TRBV12-3 or TRBV12-4 to TRBJ2-1; D call uncertain. This CDR3 contains 16 residues. Trimming left V 2 bases short and J 0 bases short, with 11 bases between.

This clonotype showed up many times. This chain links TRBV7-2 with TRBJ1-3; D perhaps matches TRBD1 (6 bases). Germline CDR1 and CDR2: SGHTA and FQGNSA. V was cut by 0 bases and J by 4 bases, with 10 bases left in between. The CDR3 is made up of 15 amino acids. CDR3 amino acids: CASSLARTAGNTIYF. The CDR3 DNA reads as TGTGCCAGCAGCTTAGCCCGGACAGCCGGAAACACCATATATTTT.

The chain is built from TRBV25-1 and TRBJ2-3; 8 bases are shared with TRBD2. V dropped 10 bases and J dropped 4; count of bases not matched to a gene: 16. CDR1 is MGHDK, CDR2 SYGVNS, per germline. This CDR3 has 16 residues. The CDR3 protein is CATGLSASGFADTQYF. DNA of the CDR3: TGTGCCACTGGATTATCGGCTAGCGGGTTCGCAGATACGCAGTATTTT.

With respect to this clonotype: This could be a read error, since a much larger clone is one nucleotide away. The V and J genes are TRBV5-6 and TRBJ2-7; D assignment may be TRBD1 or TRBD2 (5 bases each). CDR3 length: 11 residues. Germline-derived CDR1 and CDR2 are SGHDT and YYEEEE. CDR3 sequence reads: CASLERDQHYF. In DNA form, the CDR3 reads TGTGCCAGCTTGGAACGGGACCAGCATTACTTC.

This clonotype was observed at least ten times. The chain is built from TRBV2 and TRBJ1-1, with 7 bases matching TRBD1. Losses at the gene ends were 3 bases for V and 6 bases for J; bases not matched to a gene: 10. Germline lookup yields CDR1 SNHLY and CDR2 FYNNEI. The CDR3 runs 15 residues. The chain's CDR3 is CASSDKTGRAAEAFF. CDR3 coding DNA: TGTGCCAGCAGTGATAAGACAGGGAGGGCGGCTGAAGCTTTCTTT. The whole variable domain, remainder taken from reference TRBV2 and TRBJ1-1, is EPEVTQTPSHQVTQMGQEVILRCVPISNHLYFYWYRQILGQKVEFLVSFYNNEISEKSEIFDDQFSVERPDGSNFTLKIRSTKLEDSAMYFCASSDKTGRAAEAFFGQGTRLTVV.

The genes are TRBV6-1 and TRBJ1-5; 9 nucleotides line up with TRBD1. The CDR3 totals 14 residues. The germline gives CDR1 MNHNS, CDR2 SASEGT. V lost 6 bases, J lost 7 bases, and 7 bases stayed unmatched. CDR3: CASSLGTGLQPQHF. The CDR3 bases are TGTGCCAGCAGCCTCGGGACAGGGCTGCAGCCCCAGCATTTT.

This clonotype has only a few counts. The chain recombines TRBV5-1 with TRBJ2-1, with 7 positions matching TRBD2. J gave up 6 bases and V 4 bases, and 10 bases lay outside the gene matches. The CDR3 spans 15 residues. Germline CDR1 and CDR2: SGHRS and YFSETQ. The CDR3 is CASSPGGRQGNEQFF. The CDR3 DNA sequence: TGCGCCAGCAGCCCCGGGGGGAGGCAAGGCAATGAGCAGTTCTTC.

CDR3 in amino acids: CSVDQGAMGMGGYTF. In DNA, the CDR3 is TGCAGCGTTGATCAGGGGGCGATGGGGATGGGAGGCTACACCTTC. The rearrangement links TRBV29-1 to TRBJ1-2; TRBD1 matches 8 bases. The CDR3 totals 15 residues. CDR1 and CDR2 (germline): SQVTM, ANQGSEA. V was clipped by 3 bases and J by 8 bases; unmatched bases: 14.

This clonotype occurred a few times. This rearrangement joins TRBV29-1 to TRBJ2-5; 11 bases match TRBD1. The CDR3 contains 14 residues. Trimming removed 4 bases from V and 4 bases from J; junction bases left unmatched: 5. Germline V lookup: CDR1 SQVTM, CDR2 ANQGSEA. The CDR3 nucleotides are TGCAGCGTTGGGGTGGGACAGGGGGTAGAGACCCAGTACTTC. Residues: CSVGVGQGVETQYF.

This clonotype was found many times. In nucleotides, the CDR3 is TGCAGCGTTAAGACAGGGGGCCCGTACGAGCAGTACTTC. Its protein product is CSVKTGGPYEQYF. V usage is TRBV29-1 and J usage is TRBJ2-7, with 10 bases identical to TRBD1. V lost 5 bases to trimming and J lost 4 bases; unmatched junction nucleotides: 5. This CDR3 region has 13 residues. Germline V gene lookup returns CDR1 SQVTM and CDR2 ANQGSEA.

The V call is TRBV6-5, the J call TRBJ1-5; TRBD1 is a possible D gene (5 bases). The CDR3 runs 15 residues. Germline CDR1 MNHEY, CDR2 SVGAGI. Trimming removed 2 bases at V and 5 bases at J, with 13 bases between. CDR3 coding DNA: TGTGCCAGCAGTTACAGTTCAGGGAGCGATCAGCCCCAGCATTTT. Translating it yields CASSYSSGSDQPQHF.

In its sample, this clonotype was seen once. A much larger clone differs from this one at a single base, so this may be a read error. The CDR3 region is CSASPLLGLNEQFF. CDR3 nucleotide sequence: TGCAGTGCGTCACCACTATTAGGTCTCAATGAGCAGTTCTTC. The chain uses TRBV20-1 and TRBJ2-1; no firm D call. CDR3 length: 14 residues. V lost 6 bases to trimming and J lost 6 bases, with 18 bases between them. CDR1 DFQATT and CDR2 SNEGSKA come from the germline V gene (reference sequence).

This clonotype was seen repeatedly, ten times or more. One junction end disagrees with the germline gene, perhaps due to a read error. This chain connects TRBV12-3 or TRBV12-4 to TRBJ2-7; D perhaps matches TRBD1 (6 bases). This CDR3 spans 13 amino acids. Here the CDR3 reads CASSLKQGYGQYF. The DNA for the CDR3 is TGTGCCAGCAGTTTGAAACAGGGTTACGGGCAGTACTTC.

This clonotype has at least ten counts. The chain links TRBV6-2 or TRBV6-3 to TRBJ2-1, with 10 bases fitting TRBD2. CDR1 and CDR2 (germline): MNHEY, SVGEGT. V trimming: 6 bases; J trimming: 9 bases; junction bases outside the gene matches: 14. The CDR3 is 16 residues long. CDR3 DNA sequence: TGTGCCAGCAGGGATCTAGCGGGAGTGAGTCGGGGTGAGCAGTTCTTC. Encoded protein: CASRDLAGVSRGEQFF.

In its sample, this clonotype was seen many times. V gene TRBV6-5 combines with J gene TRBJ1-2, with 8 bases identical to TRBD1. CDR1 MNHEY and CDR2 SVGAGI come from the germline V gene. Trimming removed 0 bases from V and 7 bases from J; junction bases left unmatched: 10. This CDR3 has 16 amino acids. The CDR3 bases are TGTGCCAGCAGTTACTCGAGAGGACAGGGAACGGGTGGCTACACCTTC. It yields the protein CASSYSRGQGTGGYTF.

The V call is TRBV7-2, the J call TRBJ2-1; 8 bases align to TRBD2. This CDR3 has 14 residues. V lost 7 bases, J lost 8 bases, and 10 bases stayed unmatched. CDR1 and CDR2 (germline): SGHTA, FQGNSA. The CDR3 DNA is TGTGCCAGCACCCCTTCCAGCGGGAGAGATGAGCAGTTCTTC. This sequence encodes CASTPSSGRDEQFF.

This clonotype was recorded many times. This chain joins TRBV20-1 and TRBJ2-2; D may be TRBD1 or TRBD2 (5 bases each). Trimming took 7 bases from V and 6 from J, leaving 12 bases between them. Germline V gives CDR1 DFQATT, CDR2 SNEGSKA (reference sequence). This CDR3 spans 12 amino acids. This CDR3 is CSVGRGSGELFF. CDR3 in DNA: TGCAGTGTGGGACGGGGCTCCGGGGAGCTGTTTTTT.

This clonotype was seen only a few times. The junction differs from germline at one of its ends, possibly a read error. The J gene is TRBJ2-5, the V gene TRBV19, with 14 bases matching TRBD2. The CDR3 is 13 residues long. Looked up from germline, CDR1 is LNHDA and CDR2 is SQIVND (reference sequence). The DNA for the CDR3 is TGTGCCAGTAGTTCGGGACTAGCGGGAGTGTTAAACTTC. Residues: CASSSGLAGVLNF.

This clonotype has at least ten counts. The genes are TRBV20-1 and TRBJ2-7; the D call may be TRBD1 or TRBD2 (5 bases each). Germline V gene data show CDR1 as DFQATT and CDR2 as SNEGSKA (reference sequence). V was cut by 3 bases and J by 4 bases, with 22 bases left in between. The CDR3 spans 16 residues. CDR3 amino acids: CSASRDRQRLNYEQYF. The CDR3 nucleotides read TGCAGTGCTAGTCGGGATAGACAGAGACTAAATTACGAGCAGTACTTC.

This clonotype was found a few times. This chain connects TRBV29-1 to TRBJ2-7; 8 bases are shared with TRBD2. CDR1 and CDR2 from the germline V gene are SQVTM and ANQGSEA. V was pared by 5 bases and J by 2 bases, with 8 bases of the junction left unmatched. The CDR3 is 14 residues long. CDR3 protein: CSVSRSGSPYEQYF. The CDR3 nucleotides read TGCAGCGTTTCCCGCAGCGGGAGTCCCTACGAGCAGTACTTC.

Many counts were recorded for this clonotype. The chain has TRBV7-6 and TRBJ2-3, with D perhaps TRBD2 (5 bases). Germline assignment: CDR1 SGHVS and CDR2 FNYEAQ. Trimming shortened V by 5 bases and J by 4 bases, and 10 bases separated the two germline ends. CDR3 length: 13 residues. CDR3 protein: CASSRDSADTQYF. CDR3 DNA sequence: TGTGCCAGCAGCAGAGATAGCGCAGATACGCAGTATTTT.

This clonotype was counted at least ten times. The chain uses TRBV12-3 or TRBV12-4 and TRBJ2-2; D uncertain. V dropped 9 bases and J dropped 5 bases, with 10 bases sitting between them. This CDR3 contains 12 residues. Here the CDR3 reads CASFRATGELFF. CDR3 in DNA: TGTGCCAGTTTCCGTGCGACCGGGGAGCTGTTTTTT.

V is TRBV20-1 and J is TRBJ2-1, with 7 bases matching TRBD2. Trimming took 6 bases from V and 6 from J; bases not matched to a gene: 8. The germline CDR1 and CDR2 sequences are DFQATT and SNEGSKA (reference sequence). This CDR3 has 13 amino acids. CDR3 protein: CSARRTSSNEQFF. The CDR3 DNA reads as TGCAGTGCCCGAAGGACTAGTTCCAATGAGCAGTTCTTC.

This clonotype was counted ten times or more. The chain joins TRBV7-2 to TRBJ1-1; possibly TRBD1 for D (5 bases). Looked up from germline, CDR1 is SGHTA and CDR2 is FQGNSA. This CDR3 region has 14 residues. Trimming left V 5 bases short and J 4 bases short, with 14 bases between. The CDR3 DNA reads TGTGCCAGCAGCCCCCCGGGGGTAGGCACTGAAGCTTTCTTT. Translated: CASSPPGVGTEAFF.

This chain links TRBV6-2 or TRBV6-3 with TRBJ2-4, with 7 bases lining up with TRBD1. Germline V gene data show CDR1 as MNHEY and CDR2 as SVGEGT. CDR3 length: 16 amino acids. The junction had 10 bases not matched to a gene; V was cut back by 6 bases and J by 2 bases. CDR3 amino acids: CASRIRGRGSKNIQYF. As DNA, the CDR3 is TGTGCCAGCAGGATAAGGGGGCGCGGTTCCAAAAACATTCAGTACTTC.

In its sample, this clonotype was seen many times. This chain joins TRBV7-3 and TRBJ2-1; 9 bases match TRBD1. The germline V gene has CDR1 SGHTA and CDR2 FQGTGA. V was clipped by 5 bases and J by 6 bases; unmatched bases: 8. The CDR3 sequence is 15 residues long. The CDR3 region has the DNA TGTGCCAGCAGCCCCGGGACAGGGAGGGGCAATGAGCAGTTCTTC. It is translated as CASSPGTGRGNEQFF.

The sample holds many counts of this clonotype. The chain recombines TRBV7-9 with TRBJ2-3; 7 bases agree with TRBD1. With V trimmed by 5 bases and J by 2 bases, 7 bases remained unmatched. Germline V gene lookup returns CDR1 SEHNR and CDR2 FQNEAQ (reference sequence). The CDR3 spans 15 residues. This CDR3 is CASSQGTAFTDTQYF. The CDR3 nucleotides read TGTGCCAGCAGCCAAGGGACAGCCTTCACAGATACGCAGTATTTT.